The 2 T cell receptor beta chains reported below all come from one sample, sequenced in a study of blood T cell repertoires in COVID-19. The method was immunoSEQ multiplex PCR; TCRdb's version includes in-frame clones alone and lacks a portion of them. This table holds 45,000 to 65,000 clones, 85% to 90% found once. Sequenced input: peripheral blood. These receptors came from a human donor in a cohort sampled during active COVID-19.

This CDR3 reads CASRGQALGLFF. CDR3 sequence (DNA): TGTGCCAGCAGGGGACAGGCCCTCGGGCTGTTTTTT. This chain links TRBV12-3 or TRBV12-4 with TRBJ1-4; 8 bases are a match to TRBD1. This CDR3 contains 12 residues. Trimming at V came to 6 bases and at J to 14 bases, leaving 8 bases not matched to a gene.

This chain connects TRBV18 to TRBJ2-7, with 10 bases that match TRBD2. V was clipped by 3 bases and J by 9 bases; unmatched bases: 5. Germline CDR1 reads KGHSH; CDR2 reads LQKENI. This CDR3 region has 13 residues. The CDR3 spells CASSPSGGPRQYF. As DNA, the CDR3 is TGTGCCAGCTCACCTAGCGGGGGGCCCCGGCAGTACTTC.